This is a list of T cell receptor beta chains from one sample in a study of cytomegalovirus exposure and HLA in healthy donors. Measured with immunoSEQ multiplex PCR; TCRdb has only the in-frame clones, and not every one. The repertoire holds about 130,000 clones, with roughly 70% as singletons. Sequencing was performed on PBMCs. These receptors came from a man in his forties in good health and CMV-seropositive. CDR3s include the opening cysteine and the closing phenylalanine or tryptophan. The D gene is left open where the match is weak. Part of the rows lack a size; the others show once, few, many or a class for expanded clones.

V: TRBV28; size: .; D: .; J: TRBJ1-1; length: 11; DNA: TGTGCCAGCACAGGGATCACTGAAGCTTTCTTT; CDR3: CASTGITEAFF
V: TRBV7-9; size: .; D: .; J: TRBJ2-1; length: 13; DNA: TGTGCCAGCAGCTCCGGGACTCAGAGTCAGCAGTTCTTC; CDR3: CASSSGTQSQQFF
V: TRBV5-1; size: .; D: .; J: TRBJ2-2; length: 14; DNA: TGCGCCAGCAGCTCAATTCAGGTCACCGGGGAGCTGTTTTTT; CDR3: CASSSIQVTGELFF
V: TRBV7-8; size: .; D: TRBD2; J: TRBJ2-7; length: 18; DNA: TGTGCCAGCAGCCCCGGGGGGGCAGCGTCTATAAACTCCTACGAGCAGTACTTC; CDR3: CASSPGGAASINSYEQYF
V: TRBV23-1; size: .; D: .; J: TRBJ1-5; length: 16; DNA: TGCGCCAGCAGTCGTCTTCAGGGTCGCCGAAATCAGCCCCAGCATTTT; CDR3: CASSRLQGRRNQPQHF
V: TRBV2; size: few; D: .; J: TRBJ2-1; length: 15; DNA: TGTGCCAGCACAGGGGCTAGCGGCCGTGGTAATGAGCAGTTCTTC; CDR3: CASTGASGRGNEQFF
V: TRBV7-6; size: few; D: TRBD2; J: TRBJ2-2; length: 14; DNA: TGTGCCAGCGGCCCCGGGCGGGGGACCGGGGAGCTGTTTTTT; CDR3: CASGPGRGTGELFF
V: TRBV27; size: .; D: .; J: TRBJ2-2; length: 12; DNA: TGTGCCAGCAGTTGGCCCGCCGGGGAGCTGTTTTTT; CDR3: CASSWPAGELFF
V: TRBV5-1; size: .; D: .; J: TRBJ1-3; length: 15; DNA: TGCGCCAGCAGCAATGGCGGGGGAACTGGAAACACCATATATTTT; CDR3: CASSNGGGTGNTIYF
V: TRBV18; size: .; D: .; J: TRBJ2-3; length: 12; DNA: TGTGCCAGCTCATCTATCCCAGATACGCAGTATTTT; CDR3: CASSSIPDTQYF
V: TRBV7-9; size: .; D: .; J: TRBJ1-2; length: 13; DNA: TGTGCCAGCAGCTTAGGACACCTTGGGGGCTACACCTTC; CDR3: CASSLGHLGGYTF
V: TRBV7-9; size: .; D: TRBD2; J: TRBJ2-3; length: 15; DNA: TGTGCCAGCAGCCCGCTAGCGGGGCCGGCAGATACGCAGTATTTT; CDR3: CASSPLAGPADTQYF
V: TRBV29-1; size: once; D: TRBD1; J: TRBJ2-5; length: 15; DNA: TGCAGCGTTGAATGGCCTGGGACAGTACAAGAGACCCAGTACTTC; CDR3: CSVEWPGTVQETQYF
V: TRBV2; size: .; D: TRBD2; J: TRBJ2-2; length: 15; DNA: TGTGCCACCCCCCGAGCGGGGGGGAACACCGGGGAGCTGTTTTTT; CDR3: CATPRAGGNTGELFF
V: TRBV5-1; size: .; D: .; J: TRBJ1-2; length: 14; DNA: TGCGCCAGCAGCCCAGAACGTGCTCCCTATGGCTACACCTTC; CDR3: CASSPERAPYGYTF
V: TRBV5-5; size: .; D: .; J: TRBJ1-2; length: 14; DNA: TGTGCCAGCAGCTTGTGGGGCCAAAGCTATGGCTACACCTTC; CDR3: CASSLWGQSYGYTF
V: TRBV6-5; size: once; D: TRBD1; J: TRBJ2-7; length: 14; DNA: TGTGCCAGCAGTGCCTATAGGCACAGGGGAGAGCAGTACTTC; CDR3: CASSAYRHRGEQYF
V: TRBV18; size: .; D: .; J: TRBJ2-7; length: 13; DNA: TGTGCCAGCTCACCATCCGTGAGCTACGAGCAGTACTTC; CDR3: CASSPSVSYEQYF
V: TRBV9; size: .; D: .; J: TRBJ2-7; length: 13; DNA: TGTGCCAGCAGCGTAGACAGCTCCTACGAGCAGTACTTC; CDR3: CASSVDSSYEQYF
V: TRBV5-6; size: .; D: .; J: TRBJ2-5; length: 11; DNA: TGTGCCAGCAGCTCGGCGGGGACCCAGTACTTC; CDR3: CASSSAGTQYF
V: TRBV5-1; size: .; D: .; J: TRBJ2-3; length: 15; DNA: TGCGCCAGCAACCGGTTGGGCTGGGGCACAGATACGCAGTATTTT; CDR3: CASNRLGWGTDTQYF
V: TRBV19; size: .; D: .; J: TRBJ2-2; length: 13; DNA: TGTGCCAGTAGTATTCTAGCGCCCGGGGAGCTGTTTTTT; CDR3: CASSILAPGELFF
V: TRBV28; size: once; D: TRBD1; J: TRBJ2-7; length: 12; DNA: TGTGCCAGCAGTAAACAGGGGCACGAGCAGTACTTC; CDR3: CASSKQGHEQYF
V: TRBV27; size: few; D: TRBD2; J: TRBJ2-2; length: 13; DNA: TGTGCCAGCAGACAGCGGGGCACCGGGGAGCTGTTTTTT; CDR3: CASRQRGTGELFF
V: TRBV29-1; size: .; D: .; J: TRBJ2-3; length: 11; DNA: TGCAGCGTCGAACTAGCCCTCACGCAGTATTTT; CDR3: CSVELALTQYF
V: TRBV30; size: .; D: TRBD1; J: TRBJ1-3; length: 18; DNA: TGTGCCTGGAGTCGTGATCGGGACAGGGTAAAAGGTGGAAACACCATATATTTT; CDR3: CAWSRDRDRVKGGNTIYF
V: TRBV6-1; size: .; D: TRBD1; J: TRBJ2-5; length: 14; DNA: TGTGCCAGCATGCTAGGACAGGGCCAAGAGACCCAGTACTTC; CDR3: CASMLGQGQETQYF
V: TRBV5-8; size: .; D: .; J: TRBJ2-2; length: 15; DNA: TGTGCCAGCAGCTTGGGAGACACATACACCGGGGAGCTGTTTTTT; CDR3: CASSLGDTYTGELFF
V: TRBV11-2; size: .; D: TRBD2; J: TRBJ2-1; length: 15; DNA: TGTGCCAGCAGCTTGGGACTAGCGGGAGTAATTGAGCAGTTCTTC; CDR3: CASSLGLAGVIEQFF
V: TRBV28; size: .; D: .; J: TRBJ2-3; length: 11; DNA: TGTGCCAGCAGTCAATCAGATACGCAGTATTTT; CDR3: CASSQSDTQYF
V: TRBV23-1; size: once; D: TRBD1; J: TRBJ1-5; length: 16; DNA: TGCGCCAGCAGTCAACCGACAGGGAATAGCAATCAGCCCCAGCATTTT; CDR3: CASSQPTGNSNQPQHF
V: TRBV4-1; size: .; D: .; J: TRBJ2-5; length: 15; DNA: TGCGCCAGCAGCCAGGGGCAGGGCCCCCAAGAGACCCAGTACTTC; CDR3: CASSQGQGPQETQYF
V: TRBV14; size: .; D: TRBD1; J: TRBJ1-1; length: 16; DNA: TGTGCCAGCAGCCGTTTGGACAGGGGGACGAACACTGAAGCTTTCTTT; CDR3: CASSRLDRGTNTEAFF
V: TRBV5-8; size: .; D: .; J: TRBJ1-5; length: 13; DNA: TGTGCCAGCAGCTTGCAGGAAATACAGCCCCAGCATTTT; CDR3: CASSLQEIQPQHF
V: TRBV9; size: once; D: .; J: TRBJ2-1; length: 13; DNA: TGTGCCAGCAATCATCCAGGGCTCGATGAGCAGTTCTTC; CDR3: CASNHPGLDEQFF
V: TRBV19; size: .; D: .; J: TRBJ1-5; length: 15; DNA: TGTGCCAGTAGTGCCGAAGCGACCAGCAATCAGCCCCAGCATTTT; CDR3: CASSAEATSNQPQHF
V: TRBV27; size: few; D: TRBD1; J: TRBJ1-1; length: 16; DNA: TGTGCCAGCAGTTTTACCAGCTCAGGGGGAGGAACTGAAGCTTTCTTT; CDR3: CASSFTSSGGGTEAFF
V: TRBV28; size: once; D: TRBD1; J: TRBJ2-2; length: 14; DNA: TGTGCCAGCAGTCAACAGGGGGCGGGGGGGGAGCTGTTTTTT; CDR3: CASSQQGAGGELFF
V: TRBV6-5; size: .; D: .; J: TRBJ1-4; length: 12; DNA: TGTGCCAGCAGTTCGACAGGTGGAAAACTGTTTTTT; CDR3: CASSSTGGKLFF
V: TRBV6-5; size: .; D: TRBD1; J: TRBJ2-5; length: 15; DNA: TGTGCCAGCAGTTACTGGACAGGGGAAGAAGAGACCCAGTACTTC; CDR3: CASSYWTGEEETQYF